The 16 T cell receptor beta chains below were found in one sample sequenced in a study of blood T cell repertoires in COVID-19. Libraries were prepared by immunoSEQ multiplex PCR; TCRdb keeps only in-frame clonotypes and omits some of them. The sample includes 200,000 to 250,000 clones, 85% to 90% of them seen just once. Material: PBMCs or T cells enriched from blood (not recorded which). All receptors derive from a woman between 45 and 60 years old in a cohort exposed to, infected with or recovered from COVID-19 (not recorded which).

J is TRBJ2-7 and V is TRBV12-3 or TRBV12-4, with 8 positions matching TRBD1. V lost 6 bases to trimming and J lost 12 bases; unmatched junction nucleotides: 10. The CDR3 is 12 amino acids. CDR3 bases: TGTGCCAGCAGCCGACCACAGGGACAGGCGTACTTC. The encoded protein is CASSRPQGQAYF.

The chain couples TRBV18 to TRBJ1-1; 10 bases map to TRBD1. V trimming: 0 bases; J trimming: 0 bases; junction bases outside the gene matches: 4. The CDR3 extends over 17 amino acids. Germline CDR1 and CDR2: KGHSH and LQKENI. The CDR3 coding sequence is TGTGCCAGCTCACCACCGACAGGGGGCATCATGAACACTGAAGCTTTCTTT. Its protein product is CASSPPTGGIMNTEAFF. The full variable domain, in which reference TRBV18 and TRBJ1-1 provide the parts outside the CDR3, is NAGVMQNPRHLVRRRGQEARLRCSPMKGHSHVYWYRQLPEEGLKFMVYLQKENIIDESGMPKERFSAEFPKEGPSILRIQQVVRGDSAAYFCASSPPTGGIMNTEAFFGQGTRLTVV.

The CDR3 bases are TGTGCCAGCAGCTTAAGCTTCGGGGGCAATCAGCCCCAGCATTTT. Its translation is CASSLSFGGNQPQHF. This chain uses TRBV7-2 with TRBJ1-5; no reliable D call. Germline V gives CDR1 SGHTA, CDR2 FQGNSA. This CDR3 contains 15 residues. Deletions cut 2 bases from V and 2 bases from J, with 10 bases between.

The chain joins TRBV5-1 to TRBJ1-6; D is perhaps TRBD1 (5 bases). CDR1 and CDR2 (germline): SGHRS, YFSETQ. V was clipped by 4 bases and J by 10 bases, with 12 bases between them. CDR3 length: 13 amino acids. The CDR3 DNA follows: TGCGCCAGCAGCATCGACAGAATCTCACCCCTCCACTTT. It yields the protein CASSIDRISPLHF.

The CDR3 reads CASSPVIAGGETQYF. The CDR3 DNA is TGCGCCAGCAGTCCCGTCATAGCGGGGGGGGAGACCCAGTACTTC. The chain couples TRBV4-1 to TRBJ2-5, with TRBD2 identical over 11 bases. CDR1 is MGHRA, CDR2 YSYEKL, per germline. With V trimmed by 6 bases and J by 5 bases, 8 bases remained unmatched. The CDR3 is made up of 15 amino acids.

V is TRBV29-1 and J is TRBJ1-1; D not certain. V lost 7 bases, J lost 4 bases, and 16 bases lay in between. CDR1 and CDR2 from the germline V gene are SQVTM and ANQGSEA. The CDR3 sequence is 13 residues long. The CDR3 here is CSAEPQEFTEAFF. The CDR3 DNA reads as TGCAGCGCCGAGCCTCAGGAATTCACTGAAGCTTTCTTT.

The chain is built from TRBV4-2 and TRBJ2-7, with a weak D call TRBD2 (5 bases). V was pared by 3 bases and J by 2 bases, with 11 bases between. Germline V CDR1 and CDR2: LGHNA, YNFKEQ. The CDR3 consists of 14 residues. CDR3 coding DNA: TGTGCCAGCAGCCAGGCCGGACTTACCTACGAGCAGTACTTC. Protein sequence: CASSQAGLTYEQYF.

This clone was picked up one time. The chain has TRBV5-4 and TRBJ2-3, with 11 bases that match TRBD2. This CDR3 is 16 amino acids long. The V and J ends lost 1 base and 2 bases, in that order; junction bases with no gene match: 3. Germline CDR1 and CDR2: SGHNT and YYREEE (reference sequence). The CDR3 region is CASSLTSGSLTDTQYF. CDR3 bases: TGTGCCAGCAGCTTGACTAGCGGGAGCCTCACAGATACGCAGTATTTT.

The chain has TRBV28 and TRBJ2-2; a possible D gene is TRBD2 (5 bases). The V end was cut by 3 bases, the J end by 7 bases, with 6 bases between. The CDR3 sequence is 12 residues long. CDR1 and CDR2 from the germline V gene are MDHEN and SYDVKM. The CDR3: CASSLRVGELFF. CDR3 coding DNA: TGTGCCAGCAGTTTGCGGGTCGGGGAGCTGTTTTTT.

J is TRBJ2-3 and V is TRBV11-3, with TRBD2 identical over 15 bases. The CDR3 has 16 residues. The J segment lost 4 bases and the V segment lost 4 bases, leaving 3 bases of the junction unmatched. Per the germline V gene, CDR1 is SGHNT and CDR2 is YENEEA. This CDR3 is CASSSGLAGGADTQYF. Here the CDR3 DNA reads TGTGCCAGCAGCTCCGGACTAGCGGGGGGGGCAGATACGCAGTATTTT.

CDR3 sequence (DNA): TGCGCCAGCAGCCAAGAAGGGGTTTCTGGGGCCAACGTCCTGACTTTC. Its protein is CASSQEGVSGANVLTF. The rearrangement links TRBV4-3 to TRBJ2-6; the D gene is possibly TRBD1 (5 bases). The CDR3 extends over 16 amino acids. Trimming removed 0 bases from V and 1 base from J, with 7 bases in between. Germline V gene sequence: CDR1 LGHNA, CDR2 YSLEER.

V gene TRBV4-3 combines with J gene TRBJ2-3; 8 bases agree with TRBD1. Looked up from germline, CDR1 is LGHNA and CDR2 is YSLEER. CDR3 length: 14 amino acids. With 3 bases clipped from V and 5 bases from J, the junction kept 4 bases outside the gene matches. The CDR3 sequence: CASSHQGAGDTQYF. The CDR3 DNA follows: TGCGCCAGCAGCCATCAGGGGGCGGGAGATACGCAGTATTTT.

The J gene is TRBJ1-1, the V gene TRBV11-1; D is undetermined. This CDR3 comprises 15 residues. Trimming took 3 bases from V and 1 from J, leaving 12 bases between them. Germline CDR1 and CDR2: SGHAT and FQDESV (reference sequence). CDR3 region: CASSFSSSQNTEAFF. CDR3 coding DNA: TGTGCCAGCAGCTTTTCGTCCTCACAGAACACTGAAGCTTTCTTT.

Concerning this clone: The junction and the germline gene differ at one end; a read error may be behind it. The V call is TRBV7-7, the J call TRBJ1-3; D may be TRBD1 (6 bases). The germline gives CDR1 SSHAT, CDR2 FNYEAQ (reference sequence). The CDR3 contains 16 residues. The CDR3 loop is CASSTGHGRVGNTIYF. The CDR3 region has the DNA TGTGCTAGCAGCACGGGACACGGACGTGTTGGAAACACCATATATTTT.

This chain links TRBV7-2 with TRBJ1-2, with a weak D call TRBD1 (5 bases). CDR1 SGHTA and CDR2 FQGNSA come from the germline V gene. The CDR3 is 14 residues long. V lost 5 bases, J lost 8 bases, and 18 bases lay in between. The DNA for the CDR3 is TGTGCCAGCAGCCAACAATCTCAGGGATTAGGCTACACCTTC. Amino acids: CASSQQSQGLGYTF. Complete variable domain (other parts from reference TRBV7-2 and TRBJ1-2): GAGVSQSPSNKVTEKGKDVELRCDPISGHTALYWYRQSLGQGLEFLIYFQGNSAPDKSGLPSDRFSAERTGGSVSTLTIQRTQQEDSAVYLCASSQQSQGLGYTFGSGTRLTVV.

This chain joins TRBV11-2 and TRBJ2-3, with 9 bases matching TRBD2. With 5 bases clipped from V and 5 bases from J, the junction kept 8 bases outside the gene matches. There are 15 residues in the CDR3. Germline loops: CDR1 SGHAT, CDR2 FQNNGV. The CDR3 region has the DNA TGTGCCAGCAGCAGCGGGGGGCGAGCGGGAGATACGCAGTATTTT. Translation gives CASSSGGRAGDTQYF.